The 9 T cell receptor beta chains below all came from one sample that was sequenced in a study of T-cell memory formation after mild COVID-19. Via MiXCR, TCRdb re-called the 5' RACE reads, giving one row per CDR3 protein. This table holds roughly 300,000 distinct CDR3 sequences, roughly 13% found once. The sample was PBMCs or a T cell subset sorted from them (not recorded which). All receptors come from a man aged 18 to 30 who had mild COVID-19 (a few samples of this study predate the infection). Cell type and time point are not known.

This chain links TRBV6-5 with TRBJ1-6; D gene uncertain. The CDR3 sequence is 15 residues long. Germline V CDR1 and CDR2: MNHEY, SVGAGI. Trimming took off 1 base at V and 5 bases at J, with 9 bases between the two ends. Written as DNA, the CDR3 is TGTGCCAGCAGTTACTGGTCAGCGAATAATTCACCCCTCCACTTT. Translating it yields CASSYWSANNSPLHF.

In this sample, this clonotype turned up many times. V usage is TRBV5-1 and J usage is TRBJ2-1, with D possibly matching TRBD1 (6 bases). In germline, CDR1 is SGHRS, CDR2 YFSETQ. The CDR3 contains 13 residues. Trimming shortened V by 3 bases and J by 5 bases, and 9 bases separated the two germline ends. The CDR3 DNA reads as TGCGCCAGCAGCTCCCAGGGGAACAATGAGCAGTTCTTC. As protein: CASSSQGNNEQFF.

This clonotype has a count of ten or more. The J gene is TRBJ2-4, the V gene TRBV5-1; tentative D call: TRBD1 (6 bases). V was shortened by 3 bases and J by 5 bases, with 12 bases between the two germline ends. The CDR3 loop spans 14 amino acids. Germline V gene sequence: CDR1 SGHRS, CDR2 YFSETQ. The CDR3 coding sequence is TGCGCCAGCAGCTCGCAGGGGCCCCAAAACATTCAGTACTTC. Its translation is CASSSQGPQNIQYF.

J is TRBJ2-4 and V is TRBV6-5, with no clear D. The V end lost 8 bases, the J end lost 8 bases, and 7 bases lay between the germline ends. Germline V gives CDR1 MNHEY, CDR2 SVGAGI. The CDR3 runs 10 residues. The CDR3 loop reads CASGSYIQYF. The DNA for the CDR3 is TGTGCCAGCGGTTCGTACATTCAGTACTTC.

This clonotype was recorded many times. The chain uses TRBV7-2 and TRBJ2-2, with D unclear. This CDR3 is 10 amino acids long. Germline V gene sequence: CDR1 SGHTA, CDR2 FQGNSA. The V gene lost 10 bases and the J gene lost 3 bases, with 3 bases spanning the gap. CDR3 amino acids: CAIYTGELFF. The CDR3 nucleotides are TGTGCCATCTACACCGGGGAGCTGTTTTTT.

Many counts were recorded for this clonotype. This chain connects TRBV29-1 to TRBJ2-2, with TRBD2 matching over 7 bases. Germline V gene data show CDR1 as SQVTM and CDR2 as ANQGSEA. Trimming removed 7 bases from V and 1 base from J; junction bases left unmatched: 9. The CDR3 length is 15 residues. The DNA of the CDR3 is TGCAGCGCGGGGGGAGCAGGGATGAACACCGGGGAGCTGTTTTTT. It encodes CSAGGAGMNTGELFF.

This chain uses TRBV12-3 or TRBV12-4 with TRBJ2-7; D is possibly TRBD2 (5 bases). The CDR3 runs 12 residues. The CDR3 DNA reads as TGTGCTCCCCACGGGGAAGGCTACGAGCAGTACTTC. Translating gives CAPHGEGYEQYF.

There are many counts of this clonotype. The genes are TRBV6-2 or TRBV6-3 and TRBJ2-5; the D is unclear. The CDR3 is 13 amino acids. Trimming removed 4 bases from V and 2 bases from J, with 8 bases in between. Germline V lookup: CDR1 MNHEY, CDR2 SVGEGT. As DNA, the CDR3 is TGTGCCAGCAGTTCCCTGTCACAAGAGACCCAGTACTTC. Its translation: CASSSLSQETQYF.

This clonotype was detected only a few times. The rearrangement uses TRBV7-2 and TRBJ2-3; TRBD1 matches 7 bases. The ends lost 5 bases at V and 2 bases at J; junction bases unmatched: 7. Germline-derived CDR1 and CDR2 are SGHTA and FQGNSA. This CDR3 contains 15 residues. CDR3 DNA sequence: TGTGCCAGCAGCCCGGACAGGTCCCACACAGATACGCAGTATTTT. This sequence encodes CASSPDRSHTDTQYF.